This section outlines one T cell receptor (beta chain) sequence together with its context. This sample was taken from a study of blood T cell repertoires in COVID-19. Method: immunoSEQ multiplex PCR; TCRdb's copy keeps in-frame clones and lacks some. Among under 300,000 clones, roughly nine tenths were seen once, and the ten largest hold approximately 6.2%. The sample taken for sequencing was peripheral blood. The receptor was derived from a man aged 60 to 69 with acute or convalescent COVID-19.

The CDR3 protein is CASSYNLDGNSPLHF. In DNA, the CDR3 is TGTGCCAGCAGTTACAACCTAGATGGCAATTCACCCCTCCACTTT. The chain joins TRBV6-6 to TRBJ1-6; no clear D. The V gene's germline CDR1 is MNHNY and CDR2 SVGAGI (reference sequence). The CDR3 sequence is 15 residues long. Between the trimmed V and J ends, which lost 2 bases and 7 bases, there was a span of 12 bases.